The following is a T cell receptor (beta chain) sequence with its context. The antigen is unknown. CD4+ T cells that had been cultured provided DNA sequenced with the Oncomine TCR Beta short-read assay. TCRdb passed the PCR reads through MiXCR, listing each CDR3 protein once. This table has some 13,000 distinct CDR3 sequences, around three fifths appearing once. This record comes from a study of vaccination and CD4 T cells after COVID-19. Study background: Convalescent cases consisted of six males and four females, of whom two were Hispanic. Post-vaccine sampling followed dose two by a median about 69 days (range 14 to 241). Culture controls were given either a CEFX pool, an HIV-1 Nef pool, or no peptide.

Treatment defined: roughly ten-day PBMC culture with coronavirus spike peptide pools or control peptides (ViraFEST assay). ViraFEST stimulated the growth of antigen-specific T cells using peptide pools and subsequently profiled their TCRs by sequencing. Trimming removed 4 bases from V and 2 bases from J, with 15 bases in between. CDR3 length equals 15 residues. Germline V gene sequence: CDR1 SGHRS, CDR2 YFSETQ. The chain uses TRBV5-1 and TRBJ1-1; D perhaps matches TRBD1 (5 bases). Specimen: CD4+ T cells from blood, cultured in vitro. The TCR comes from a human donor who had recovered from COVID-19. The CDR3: CASSGGLDVNTEAFF. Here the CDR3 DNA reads TGCGCCAGCAGCGGGGGACTGGACGTCAACACTGAAGCTTTCTTT.